The rows below give T cell receptor beta chains drawn from one sample of a study of shared clonotypes between healthy human individuals. The assay was immunoSEQ multiplex PCR, and TCRdb's table has in-frame clones only and misses some. This table has about 380,000 clones, about 97% appearing once. The sequenced sample consisted of memory CD8+ T cells sorted from blood. These receptors were obtained from a young man in good health. Each CDR3 is given with its conserved first and last residue. D genes are given only for firm matches. A row's size may be missing; if present it is once, few, many or a size class.

j_call d_call v_call clone_size cdr3_aa cdr3_nt
TRBJ1-2 . TRBV7-9 few CASSLGSGYGYTF TGTGCCAGCAGCTTAGGGTCAGGCTATGGCTACACCTTC
TRBJ2-7 . TRBV30 . CAWSDSSAEQYF TGTGCCTGGAGTGATTCTAGCGCCGAGCAGTACTTC
TRBJ2-5 . TRBV5-1 . CASSLRQQETQYF TGCGCCAGCAGCTTGAGACAGCAAGAGACCCAGTACTTC
TRBJ2-1 TRBD2 TRBV5-1 . CASRDPGLARYNEQFF TGCGCCAGCAGAGATCCGGGACTAGCGCGCTACAATGAGCAGTTCTTC
TRBJ1-3 . TRBV6-1 . CASSERQGSTGNTIYF TGTGCCAGCAGTGAACGGCAGGGGAGTACTGGAAACACCATATATTTT
TRBJ1-5 TRBD1 TRBV30 . CAWRDRGSNQPQHF TGTGCCTGGAGGGACAGGGGTAGCAATCAGCCCCAGCATTTT
TRBJ1-1 . TRBV28 . CASSLYGTEAFF TGTGCCAGCAGTTTATATGGCACTGAAGCTTTCTTT
TRBJ1-4 . TRBV2 . CATGTNNEKLFF TGTGCCACCGGGACAAATAATGAAAAACTGTTTTTT
TRBJ2-1 . TRBV27 . CASSLGASSYNEQFF TGTGCCAGCAGTTTAGGAGCTTCTTCCTACAATGAGCAGTTCTTC
TRBJ1-5 TRBD1 TRBV5-6 . CASSLGQGGNQPQHF TGTGCCAGCAGCTTGGGACAGGGAGGCAATCAGCCCCAGCATTTT
TRBJ1-5 . TRBV18 . CASSYRTESNQPQHF TGTGCCAGCTCATATAGGACGGAAAGCAATCAGCCCCAGCATTTT
TRBJ2-7 TRBD2 TRBV5-1 . CASRSGTSGTYEQYF TGCGCCAGCAGATCCGGGACTAGCGGAACCTACGAGCAGTACTTC
TRBJ2-2 . TRBV4-1 . CASSQGTLYTGELFF TGCGCCAGCAGCCAGGGGACACTATACACCGGGGAGCTGTTTTTT
TRBJ2-1 TRBD2 TRBV6-1 once CASRGLAAYNEQFF TGTGCCAGCAGGGGACTAGCGGCCTACAATGAGCAGTTCTTC
TRBJ2-3 . TRBV5-1 . CASSLREGGTDTQYF TGCGCCAGCAGCTTACGGGAAGGGGGCACAGATACGCAGTATTTT
TRBJ2-1 . TRBV27 . CASSFRQVLSSYNEQFF TGTGCCAGCAGTTTTCGACAGGTATTAAGCTCCTACAATGAGCAGTTCTTC
TRBJ2-7 . TRBV20-1 . CSASANYEQYF TGCAGTGCTAGCGCTAACTACGAGCAGTACTTC
TRBJ2-7 TRBD1 TRBV10-3 . CAISGPPAGQEGEQYF TGTGCCATCAGTGGGCCCCCGGCGGGACAGGAGGGCGAGCAGTACTTC
TRBJ2-5 TRBD2 TRBV5-1 . CASSPTSGRGETQYF TGCGCCAGCAGCCCTACTAGCGGGAGAGGAGAGACCCAGTACTTC
TRBJ2-1 . TRBV6-1 . CASSVQTYYNEQFF TGTGCCAGCAGTGTCCAGACTTACTACAATGAGCAGTTCTTC
TRBJ2-3 TRBD2 TRBV5-6 . CASSSTSGSTDTQYF TGTGCCAGCAGCTCGACTAGCGGGAGCACAGATACGCAGTATTTT
TRBJ2-1 TRBD1 TRBV19 . CASSIGTVDNEQFF TGTGCCAGTAGTATTGGGACAGTAGACAATGAGCAGTTCTTC
TRBJ2-7 . TRBV21-1 . CASSNTTSGSYEQYF TGTGCCAGCAGCAATACAACTAGCGGGAGTTACGAGCAGTACTTC
TRBJ2-7 . TRBV27 . CASSLEGVSSYEQYF TGTGCCAGCAGTTTAGAGGGAGTAAGCTCCTACGAGCAGTACTTC
TRBJ2-2 TRBD2 TRBV19 . CASRKDRTSGRPLNTGELFF TGTGCCAGTAGGAAGGACAGGACTAGCGGGAGACCCCTGAACACCGGGGAGCTGTTTTTT
TRBJ1-4 . TRBV4-1 once CASSQDRGMTLEKLFF TGCGCCAGCAGCCAAGATCGGGGGATGACACTTGAAAAACTGTTTTTT
TRBJ1-3 . TRBV19 . CASSIWGAGNTIYF TGTGCCAGTAGTATCTGGGGCGCTGGAAACACCATATATTTT
TRBJ1-1 . TRBV14 . CASSLTGYTEAFF TGTGCCAGCAGCCTAACGGGGTACACTGAAGCTTTCTTT
TRBJ1-3 . TRBV28 . CASTNDGTSGNTIYF TGTGCCAGCACCAACGACGGGACCTCTGGAAACACCATATATTTT
TRBJ1-2 . TRBV5-4 . CASSLRDNHGYTF TGTGCCAGCAGCCTCCGGGACAACCATGGCTACACCTTC
TRBJ1-1 . TRBV7-3 . CASSLTGPGRTEAFF TGTGCCAGCAGCTTAACGGGCCCCGGAAGAACTGAAGCTTTCTTT
TRBJ2-7 TRBD2 TRBV5-1 . CASSLAYRTSSYEQYF TGCGCCAGCAGCTTGGCCTACAGGACTAGCTCCTACGAGCAGTACTTC
TRBJ1-2 TRBD1 TRBV7-2 once CASSFSRDRDGYTF TGTGCCAGCAGCTTCTCTCGGGACAGGGATGGCTACACCTTC
TRBJ2-3 TRBD2 TRBV4-1 . CASSQPGLAGGDTQYF TGCGCCAGCAGCCAGCCTGGACTAGCGGGAGGGGATACGCAGTATTTT
TRBJ2-1 . TRBV7-9 once CASSLQRVDNEQFF TGTGCCAGCAGCTTACAGCGGGTGGACAATGAGCAGTTCTTC
TRBJ2-7 TRBD2 TRBV28 . CASSSGLAGETDEQYF TGTGCCAGCAGTTCGGGACTAGCGGGAGAAACGGACGAGCAGTACTTC
TRBJ2-1 . TRBV7-3 . CASSFSGGHEQFF TGTGCCAGCAGCTTTTCCGGAGGCCATGAGCAGTTCTTC
TRBJ2-1 TRBD2 TRBV5-4 . CASSFWTSGIYNEQLF TGTGCCAGCAGCTTTTGGACTAGCGGGATCTACAATGAGCAGCTCTTC
TRBJ2-5 . TRBV7-9 . CASSRGQGQETQYF TGTGCCAGCAGTCGGGGGCAGGGACAAGAGACCCAGTACTTC
TRBJ1-3 TRBD1 TRBV27 . CASSASGGTGNTIYF TGTGCCAGCAGTGCCTCAGGGGGCACTGGAAACACCATATATTTT
TRBJ2-3 TRBD2 TRBV18 . CASSPPERDWGTDTQYF TGTGCCAGCTCACCCCCCGAGCGGGATTGGGGCACAGATACGCAGTATTTT
TRBJ1-2 . TRBV29-1 . CSVWYPRSDGYTF TGCAGCGTTTGGTACCCCCGCAGCGATGGCTACACCTTC
TRBJ1-5 . TRBV30 . CAWSGQNLYQPQHF TGTGCCTGGAGTGGCCAGAACCTTTATCAGCCCCAGCATTTT
TRBJ1-1 . TRBV7-9 . CASSLGLFRDSEAFF TGTGCCAGCAGCCTCGGTCTTTTCAGGGATTCTGAAGCTTTCTTT
TRBJ2-7 TRBD2 TRBV6-7 once CASRPGLAGARYEQYF TGTGCCAGCAGGCCGGGACTAGCGGGAGCTCGATACGAGCAGTACTTC
TRBJ1-2 . TRBV28 . CASTDNNYGYTF TGTGCCAGCACAGACAATAACTATGGCTACACCTTC
TRBJ2-1 TRBD2 TRBV7-9 . CASSDTLAGEDNEQFF TGTGCCAGCAGTGACACACTAGCGGGAGAGGACAATGAGCAGTTCTTC
TRBJ1-4 TRBD1 TRBV5-6 . CASSVTGGREKLFF TGTGCCAGCAGCGTGACAGGGGGTAGAGAAAAACTGTTTTTT
TRBJ1-2 . TRBV19 . CASRKRTVDGYTF TGTGCCAGTAGAAAAAGGACAGTTGATGGCTACACCTTC
TRBJ1-5 . TRBV30 . CAWIGRGGNQPQHF TGTGCCTGGATCGGTCGGGGGGGAAATCAGCCCCAGCATTTT
TRBJ2-1 . TRBV4-1 once CASSQVRFGSSVERFF TGCGCCAGCAGCCAAGTTAGGTTTGGGTCTAGCGTTGAGCGGTTCTTC
TRBJ1-1 . TRBV6-5 . CASRKTGNTEAFF TGTGCCAGCAGAAAAACAGGGAACACTGAAGCTTTCTTT
TRBJ2-7 . TRBV5-1 . CASSHTGTSEQYF TGCGCCAGCAGCCACACCGGGACCTCAGAGCAGTACTTC
TRBJ1-5 . TRBV10-1 . CASTPAPAGNQPQHF TGCGCCAGCACTCCAGCGCCAGCGGGGAATCAGCCCCAGCATTTT
TRBJ2-1 TRBD2 TRBV6-6 . CASRGSGSYEQFF TGTGCCAGCAGGGGCAGCGGGAGCTATGAGCAGTTCTTC
TRBJ1-5 . TRBV19 . CASSITGQPQHF TGTGCCAGTAGTATAACGGGTCAGCCCCAGCATTTT
TRBJ2-3 TRBD2 TRBV7-2 . CASSLAGLAGDTQYF TGTGCCAGCAGCTTAGCGGGACTAGCGGGAGATACGCAGTATTTT
TRBJ1-5 . TRBV28 . CASRSDSSSEPQHF TGTGCCAGCAGATCGGACAGCTCCTCGGAGCCCCAGCATTTT
TRBJ2-3 TRBD2 TRBV5-4 . CASSPEIAGGGTDTQYF TGTGCCAGCAGCCCCGAGATAGCGGGAGGAGGAACAGATACGCAGTATTTT